Listed here are 27 T cell receptor beta chains from one sample, sequenced in a study of blood T cell repertoires in COVID-19. Produced via immunoSEQ multiplex PCR; TCRdb's table is partial and in-frame only. Found here are approximately 200,000 clones, roughly three quarters of them singletons; the top ten hold 17%. What was sequenced was peripheral blood. These receptors all come from a man aged 60 to 75 with active or convalescent COVID-19.

This chain uses TRBV28 with TRBJ2-4; D is perhaps TRBD2 (6 bases). This CDR3 contains 13 residues. V was cut by 1 base and J by 9 bases, with 10 bases left in between. Germline V gene sequence: CDR1 MDHEN, CDR2 SYDVKM. The CDR3 spells CASSLSEAGIQYF. In nucleotides, the CDR3 is TGTGCCAGCAGTTTATCCGAAGCGGGCATTCAGTACTTC.

This sequence joins TRBV2 and TRBJ1-2; 7 bases map to TRBD1. Germline trimming cut 5 bases from V and 2 bases from J; bases unmatched to any gene: 2. The CDR3 extends over 13 amino acids. Per germline, CDR1 SNHLY and CDR2 FYNNEI. The CDR3, as DNA: TGTGCCAGCAGTCGGGACAGCAACTATGGCTACACCTTC. Amino acids: CASSRDSNYGYTF. The full variable domain, rest sourced from reference TRBV2 and TRBJ1-2, is EPEVTQTPSHQVTQMGQEVILRCVPISNHLYFYWYRQILGQKVEFLVSFYNNEISEKSEIFDDQFSVERPDGSNFTLKIRSTKLEDSAMYFCASSRDSNYGYTFGSGTRLTVV.

The V gene is TRBV10-3, the J gene TRBJ2-1, with 9 positions matching TRBD1. The ends lost 7 bases at V and 8 bases at J; junction bases unmatched: 6. CDR1 and CDR2 (germline): ENHRY, SYGVKD. This CDR3 has 13 amino acids. The CDR3 loop reads CAITGQGTDEQFF. CDR3 bases: TGTGCCATCACGGGACAGGGTACCGATGAGCAGTTCTTC.

The rearrangement uses TRBV7-3 and TRBJ1-2; no firm D call. Trimming took off 6 bases at V and 2 bases at J, with 16 bases between the two ends. Germline V CDR1 and CDR2: SGHTA, FQGTGA. This CDR3 comprises 15 residues. This chain's CDR3 is CASRPNPGTNYGYTF. The DNA of the CDR3 is TGTGCCAGCAGACCTAACCCGGGAACCAACTATGGCTACACCTTC.

The chain carries TRBV6-1 and TRBJ2-3; D might be TRBD1 (6 bases). CDR1 is MNHNS and CDR2 is SASEGT in the germline V gene. The V and J ends lost 7 bases and 1 base respectively, with 12 bases between them. This CDR3 comprises 14 residues. This CDR3 is CASTTGIGTDTQYF. CDR3 coding DNA: TGTGCCAGCACCACAGGGATTGGCACAGATACGCAGTATTTT.

This clone was detected once. The V and J genes are TRBV5-6 and TRBJ1-4, with TRBD1 identical over 8 bases. This CDR3 has 16 residues. Germline V CDR1 and CDR2: SGHDT, YYEEEE. V shed 5 bases and J 8 bases; nucleotides not matched to a gene: 14. The CDR3 DNA reads TGTGCCAGCAGTTCATGGGCAGGGGGCCAGGTGGAAAAACTGTTTTTT. This gives the protein CASSSWAGGQVEKLFF. Combining the CDR3 with reference TRBV5-6 and TRBJ1-4 gives the whole variable domain DAGVTQSPTHLIKTRGQQVTLRCSPKSGHDTVSWYQQALGQGPQFIFQYYEEEERQRGNFPDRFSGHQFPNYSSELNVNALLLGDSALYLCASSSWAGGQVEKLFFGSGTQLSVL.

This sequence joins TRBV24-1 and TRBJ2-5; D is unclear. Trimming removed 5 bases from V and 4 bases from J, with 16 bases in between. There are 15 residues in the CDR3. The germline V gene encodes CDR1 KGHDR and CDR2 SFDVKD. In DNA, the CDR3 is TGTGCCACCAGTGGTCCGAGAGGCACTGGAGAGACCCAGTACTTC. It translates to CATSGPRGTGETQYF.

The chain is built from TRBV2 and TRBJ2-1; 11 nucleotides agree with TRBD2. CDR3 length equals 15 residues. Germline V gene data show CDR1 as SNHLY and CDR2 as FYNNEI. After removal of 6 bases from V and 7 bases from J, the junction contained 8 bases not matched to a gene. Here the CDR3 reads CASRLLAGVRNEQFF. DNA for the CDR3: TGTGCCAGCAGACTACTAGCGGGAGTACGAAATGAGCAGTTCTTC.

The V call is TRBV29-1, the J call TRBJ1-2, with 10 positions matching TRBD1. The CDR3 sequence is 15 residues long. Per the germline V gene, CDR1 is SQVTM and CDR2 is ANQGSEA. Trimming removed 4 bases from V and 3 bases from J; junction bases left unmatched: 8. The CDR3 DNA sequence: TGCAGCGTTGTTCCGCCCGGGACAGGGGACTATGGCTACACCTTC. Amino acid sequence: CSVVPPGTGDYGYTF.

The chain combines TRBV13 with TRBJ2-3, with 15 bases lining up with TRBD2. Germline V gene sequence: CDR1 PRHDT, CDR2 FYEKMQ (reference sequence). The CDR3 covers 15 residues. V trimming: 5 bases; J trimming: 9 bases; junction bases outside the gene matches: 6. CDR3 in amino acids: CASSPGTSGRNTQYF. In DNA, the CDR3 is TGTGCCAGCAGCCCAGGGACTAGCGGGAGGAACACGCAGTATTTT. The complete variable domain, with remaining parts taken from reference TRBV13 and TRBJ2-3, reads AAGVIQSPRHLIKEKRETATLKCYPIPRHDTVYWYQQGPGQDPQFLISFYEKMQSDKGSIPDRFSAQQFSDYHSELNMSSLELGDSALYFCASSPGTSGRNTQYFGPGTRLTVL.

The rearrangement joins TRBV29-1 to TRBJ1-4; 8 bases align to TRBD1. The CDR3 totals 13 residues. Germline trimming cut 4 bases from V and 6 bases from J; bases unmatched to any gene: 4. Germline CDR1 and CDR2: SQVTM and ANQGSEA. The chain's CDR3 is CSVADRADEKLFF. The CDR3 DNA reads TGCAGCGTTGCGGACAGGGCGGATGAAAAACTGTTTTTT.

V gene TRBV14 combines with J gene TRBJ2-3; D remains ambiguous. The CDR3 is made up of 12 amino acids. Germline assignment: CDR1 SGHDN and CDR2 FVKESK. V gave up 3 bases and J gave up 3 bases, with 4 bases separating them. The CDR3 nucleotides are TGTGCCAGCAGCCACACTACAGATACGCAGTATTTT. Amino acids: CASSHTTDTQYF.

The V and J genes are TRBV18 and TRBJ2-7; maybe TRBD1 (6 bases). V shed 2 bases and J shed 5 bases, with 13 bases lying between them. This CDR3 region has 14 residues. Germline V lookup: CDR1 KGHSH, CDR2 LQKENI. CDR3 sequence (DNA): TGTGCCAGCTCACCATTACAGGGAACAAACGAGCAGTACTTC. Amino acids: CASSPLQGTNEQYF. Variable domain in full (rest from reference TRBV18 and TRBJ2-7): NAGVMQNPRHLVRRRGQEARLRCSPMKGHSHVYWYRQLPEEGLKFMVYLQKENIIDESGMPKERFSAEFPKEGPSILRIQQVVRGDSAAYFCASSPLQGTNEQYFGPGTRLTVT.

V is TRBV20-1 and J is TRBJ2-3; weak D call: TRBD1 (6 bases). This CDR3 has 11 residues. Germline lookup yields CDR1 DFQATT and CDR2 SNEGSKA (reference sequence). V was clipped by 5 bases and J by 10 bases, with 13 bases between them. The CDR3 spells CSAGRGPAQYF. CDR3 sequence (DNA): TGCAGTGCTGGCAGGGGACCGGCGCAGTATTTT.

V and J are TRBV5-1 and TRBJ2-3; 12 bases are shared with TRBD1. The V gene end was trimmed by 3 bases and the J gene end by 5 bases; junction bases not matched to a gene: 4. The CDR3 contains 15 residues. The germline gives CDR1 SGHRS, CDR2 YFSETQ. CDR3 sequence reads: CASSSGTGGLDTQYF. As DNA, the CDR3 is TGCGCCAGCAGCTCGGGGACAGGGGGCTTAGATACGCAGTATTTT. Together with reference TRBV5-1 and TRBJ2-3, the CDR3 gives the full variable domain: KAGVTQTPRYLIKTRGQQVTLSCSPISGHRSVSWYQQTPGQGLQFLFEYFSETQRNKGNFPGRFSGRQFSNSRSEMNVSTLELGDSALYLCASSSGTGGLDTQYFGPGTRLTVL.

This clone was seen a handful of times. The chain joins TRBV9 to TRBJ2-7; D gene ambiguous. With 1 base removed from V and 7 bases from J, the gap between germline ends came to 18 bases. Germline CDR1 SGDLS, CDR2 YYNGEE. The CDR3 has 15 amino acids. The chain's CDR3 is CASSVSRQPIGEQYF. CDR3 bases: TGTGCCAGCAGCGTAAGCAGGCAACCTATTGGGGAGCAGTACTTC.

Only a few counts were recorded for this clone. The CDR3 is CASSSRSSGNTIYF. The CDR3 DNA reads TGTGCCAGTAGTAGCAGAAGCTCTGGAAACACCATATATTTT. The rearrangement joins TRBV19 to TRBJ1-3; D is ambiguous. Trimming cost V 4 bases and J 0 bases, with 7 bases left between them. The CDR3 is 14 amino acids. Germline V gives CDR1 LNHDA, CDR2 SQIVND (reference sequence).

The rearrangement links TRBV6-6 to TRBJ2-3; 7 positions agree with TRBD1. Per the germline V gene, CDR1 is MNHNY and CDR2 is SVGAGI (reference sequence). This CDR3 contains 14 residues. V lost 6 bases, J lost 2 bases, and 5 bases stayed unmatched. The CDR3 nucleotides are TGTGCCAGCAGGGCACAGGGGTCCACAGATACGCAGTATTTT. Protein sequence: CASRAQGSTDTQYF.

The chain employs TRBV4-3 and TRBJ2-5; D perhaps matches TRBD1 (6 bases). The V gene's germline CDR1 is LGHNA and CDR2 YSLEER. V was clipped by 2 bases and J by 1 base, with 8 bases between them. CDR3 length: 14 amino acids. The CDR3 nucleotides are TGCGCCAGCAGCCAATGGACAGCCCAAGAGACCCAGTACTTC. Translation gives CASSQWTAQETQYF.

This clone was detected only a few times. This rearrangement joins TRBV14 to TRBJ1-2, with D unresolved. The CDR3 extends over 16 amino acids. The germline V gene encodes CDR1 SGHDN and CDR2 FVKESK. The germline V and J ends were trimmed by 1 base and 1 base, with 13 bases remaining between them. In DNA form, the CDR3 reads TGTGCCAGCAGCCAAGTGTCGCCCGGGTTTAACTATGGCTACACCTTC. This gives the protein CASSQVSPGFNYGYTF.

V usage is TRBV10-3 and J usage is TRBJ2-7, with TRBD1 matching over 7 bases. V shed 4 bases, J shed 4 bases, and the junction held 10 bases outside the gene matches. The CDR3 is made up of 15 amino acids. Germline loops: CDR1 ENHRY, CDR2 SYGVKD. CDR3 sequence reads: CAISGGDRAGYEQYF. The CDR3 region has the DNA TGTGCCATCAGTGGCGGTGACAGGGCCGGGTACGAGCAGTACTTC.

This clone appeared a single time. The chain couples TRBV12-3 or TRBV12-4 to TRBJ1-2, with TRBD1 matching over 9 bases. V shed 7 bases and J 7 bases; nucleotides not matched to a gene: 7. This CDR3 is built from 13 residues. This CDR3 reads CASTQHRGLGYTF. The CDR3 DNA is TGTGCCAGCACCCAGCACAGGGGGCTTGGCTACACCTTC.

The CDR3 DNA follows: TGTGCCAGCAGCCGAAGCGGGCGCAATCAGCCCCAGCATTTT. Encoded protein: CASSRSGRNQPQHF. V is TRBV3-1 (or the pseudogene TRBV3-2) and J is TRBJ1-5; D remains unclear. Germline values: CDR1 LGHDT, CDR2 YNNKEL (reference sequence). This CDR3 is 14 amino acids long. V was shortened by 4 bases and J by 2 bases, with 9 bases between the two germline ends.

The rearrangement joins TRBV2 to TRBJ2-2; a possible D gene is TRBD1 (6 bases). V was trimmed by 7 bases and J by 4 bases, leaving 16 bases between them. CDR1 and CDR2 from the germline V gene are SNHLY and FYNNEI. This CDR3 comprises 15 residues. The CDR3, as DNA: TGTGCCAGCAAGCAGGGACAAACGGGCACCGGGGAGCTGTTTTTT. Its protein product is CASKQGQTGTGELFF.

This rearrangement joins TRBV2 to TRBJ2-7; 10 bases are a match to TRBD2. The CDR3 consists of 15 residues. V was clipped by 5 bases and J by 4 bases; unmatched bases: 8. CDR1 SNHLY and CDR2 FYNNEI come from the germline V gene. CDR3 residues: CASSPTSGWSYEQYF. CDR3 nucleotides: TGTGCCAGCAGTCCGACTAGCGGGTGGTCGTACGAGCAGTACTTC.

J is TRBJ1-5 and V is TRBV24-1, with 9 bases fitting TRBD1. V lost 5 bases, J lost 4 bases, and 8 bases stayed unmatched. Germline V gene lookup returns CDR1 KGHDR and CDR2 SFDVKD. The length of the CDR3 is 16 residues. CDR3 amino acids: CATSAPGTGLNQPQHF. The DNA of the CDR3 is TGTGCCACCAGTGCCCCCGGGACAGGGTTAAATCAGCCCCAGCATTTT.

The chain joins TRBV3-1 (or the pseudogene TRBV3-2) to TRBJ2-3; D unclear. The length of the CDR3 is 15 residues. V lost 0 bases and J 3 bases, leaving 10 bases between the germline ends. Germline CDR1 is LGHDT and CDR2 is YNNKEL (reference sequence). The CDR3 DNA sequence: TGTGCCAGCAGCCAAGACCCAGTTTCTACAGATACGCAGTATTTT. Amino acids: CASSQDPVSTDTQYF.